This T cell receptor beta chain was sequenced during a study of cytomegalovirus exposure and HLA in healthy donors. 13 Jbeta primers and 60 Vbeta primers were used for the PCR. The repertoire was sequenced with immunoSEQ multiplex PCR; TCRdb's copy has only in-frame clones and lacks some. This table holds 150,000 to 200,000 clones, 82% found once. The origin of this receptor is a man aged 35-49 years in good health and CMV-seronegative. Sequenced: PBMCs.

The CDR3 protein is CASSQGLPAYEQYF. The CDR3 DNA follows: TGTGCCAGCAGTCAGGGACTTCCAGCCTACGAGCAGTACTTC. The V gene is TRBV6-5, the J gene TRBJ2-7; D may be TRBD2 (6 bases). Per the germline V gene, CDR1 is MNHEY and CDR2 is SVGAGI. The V and J ends lost 5 bases and 2 bases respectively, with 13 bases between them. The CDR3 runs 14 residues.